Listed below are T cell receptor beta chains from one sample, sequenced in a study of T-cell memory formation after mild COVID-19. TCRdb independently ran MiXCR on the 5' RACE reads; one entry per CDR3 protein. This table holds 210,000 or so distinct CDR3 sequences, under 12% found once. Input material: PBMCs or a T cell subset sorted from them (not recorded which). These receptors all stem from a man between 18 and 35 years old who had mild COVID-19 (a few samples of this study predate the infection). Cell type and time point are not known. Both conserved end residues are part of each CDR3. The D gene is left open where the match is weak. Not all rows give a size; the values are once, few, many and, for expanded clones, a class.

NA TRBJ1-4 TRBV28 few CASSLLAGPIINEKLFF TGTGCCAGCAGTTTATTGGCAGGACCCATAATCAATGAAAAACTGTTTTTT
NA TRBJ1-5 TRBV12-3/TRBV12-4 few CASSFVSQPQHF TGTGCCAGCAGTTTTGTTAGTCAGCCCCAGCATTTT
NA TRBJ1-3 TRBV12-3/TRBV12-4 NA CASRRTDYTIYF TGTGCCAGCAGGCGGACAGACTACACCATATATTTT
TRBD1 TRBJ1-5 TRBV27 many CASSKGQGGSPQHF TGTGCCAGCAGCAAGGGACAGGGTGGGTCGCCCCAGCATTTT
TRBD2 TRBJ2-1 TRBV5-1 many CASSRPGLETNEQFF TGCGCCAGCAGCAGGCCGGGACTAGAGACCAATGAGCAGTTCTTC
NA TRBJ1-2 TRBV4-3 NA CASSQDQGRIYGYTF TGCGCCAGCAGCCAAGATCAAGGGAGAATCTATGGCTACACCTTC
NA TRBJ1-6 TRBV20-1 NA CSARGRGAFNSPLHF TGCAGTGCTAGAGGGAGGGGGGCGTTTAATTCACCCCTCCACTTT
TRBD2 TRBJ2-3 TRBV29-1 NA CSVRPSGGITDTQYF TGCAGCGTTCGCCCTAGCGGGGGAATCACAGATACGCAGTATTTT
NA TRBJ1-5 TRBV7-2 few CASSLGVGTLLQPQHF TGTGCCAGCAGCTTAGGTGTTGGAACTCTTCTTCAGCCCCAGCATTTT
NA TRBJ2-7 TRBV12-3/TRBV12-4 NA CASSRGPLNHGQYF TGTGCCAGCAGCCGAGGACCTTTAAACCACGGGCAGTACTTC
NA TRBJ1-5 TRBV28 many CASSLGQDNQPQHF TGTGCCAGCAGTTTGGGGCAGGACAATCAGCCCCAGCATTTT
NA TRBJ2-3 TRBV5-6 many CASSLGLAADTQYF TGTGCCAGCAGCTTAGGGCTAGCAGCAGATACGCAGTATTTT
NA TRBJ2-7 TRBV29-1 NA CSVEAGWGNEQYF TGCAGCGTTGAAGCGGGTTGGGGGAACGAGCAGTACTTC
TRBD2 TRBJ2-1 TRBV7-3 NA CASSLGLDDAQFF TGTGCCAGCAGCCTGGGACTAGATGATGCGCAGTTCTTC
NA TRBJ2-1 TRBV6-2/TRBV6-3 NA CASRRPGSYNEQFF TGTGCCAGCAGGAGACCAGGCTCCTACAATGAGCAGTTCTTC
NA TRBJ2-3 TRBV7-2 many CASRPQGDTQYF TGTGCCAGCAGACCACAGGGAGATACGCAGTATTTT
TRBD2 TRBJ2-4 TRBV12-3/TRBV12-4 NA CASSGWVAKNIQYF TGTGCCAGTAGCGGGTGGGTGGCCAAAAACATTCAGTACTTC
NA TRBJ2-1 TRBV7-9 NA CASSLEGPGEQFF TGTGCCAGCAGCTTAGAAGGCCCCGGGGAGCAGTTCTTC
NA TRBJ1-4 TRBV4-3 NA CASSSGARPDEKLFF TGCGCCAGCAGCTCGGGGGCGCGCCCGGATGAAAAACTGTTTTTT
NA TRBJ1-1 TRBV7-8 few CASSLGTWDTEAFF TGTGCCAGCAGCCTCGGGACTTGGGACACTGAAGCTTTCTTT
NA TRBJ1-5 TRBV28 many CASSFTNQPQHF TGTGCCAGCAGTTTTACGAATCAGCCCCAGCATTTT
NA TRBJ1-1 TRBV4-1 few CASRTIGQSGTEAFF TGCGCCAGCAGGACAATCGGACAGAGTGGAACTGAAGCTTTCTTT
NA TRBJ1-3 TRBV12-3/TRBV12-4 many CASSIVRGAAGNTIYF TGTGCCAGCAGTATAGTACGGGGGGCGGCTGGAAACACCATATATTTT
NA TRBJ2-1 TRBV11-3 NA CASSLGGDDNEQFF TGTGCCAGCAGCTTAGGGGGGGACGACAATGAGCAGTTCTTC
TRBD1 TRBJ2-2 TRBV7-9 few CASSTRDRGGEDTGELFF TGTGCCAGCAGCACTCGGGACAGGGGGGGCGAAGACACCGGGGAGCTGTTTTTT
TRBD1 TRBJ2-3 TRBV7-9 NA CASSPGQGLFTDTQYF TGTGCCAGCAGCCCGGGACAGGGCCTATTCACAGATACGCAGTATTTT
NA TRBJ1-3 TRBV28 NA CASLGSGNTIYF TGTGCCTCCCTTGGCTCTGGAAACACCATATATTTT
NA TRBJ1-1 TRBV11-2 NA CASSAGSREAFF TGTGCCAGCAGCGCGGGGAGTAGGGAAGCTTTCTTT
NA TRBJ1-1 TRBV7-9 few CASSLENREAFF TGTGCCAGCAGCTTAGAAAACAGGGAAGCTTTCTTT
NA TRBJ2-5 TRBV5-1 many CASSGVDQETQYF TGCGCCAGCAGTGGAGTAGACCAAGAGACCCAGTACTTC
NA TRBJ1-1 TRBV6-5 NA CASSSLRGMNTEAFF TGTGCCAGCAGTTCTTTAAGGGGCATGAACACTGAAGCTTTCTTT
TRBD1 TRBJ1-2 TRBV6-5 NA CASSNRGGYTF TGTGCCAGCAGCAACAGGGGAGGCTACACCTTC
TRBD1 TRBJ1-4 TRBV5-1 NA CASSSGTGLSGNEKLFF TGCGCCAGCAGCTCCGGGACAGGGCTGTCCGGGAATGAAAAACTGTTTTTT
TRBD1 TRBJ2-5 TRBV5-6 NA CASSLGGQGGLETQYF TGTGCCAGCAGCTTGGGGGGACAGGGTGGCTTAGAGACCCAGTACTTC
TRBD1 TRBJ1-2 TRBV18 few CASSRDSGDAYGYTF TGTGCCAGCTCCCGGGACAGTGGGGATGCCTATGGCTACACCTTC
NA TRBJ2-1 TRBV9 few CASSVDGGSYNEQFF TGTGCCAGCAGCGTAGACGGGGGCTCCTACAATGAGCAGTTCTTC
NA TRBJ2-6 TRBV29-1 few CSVEEISGANVLTF TGCAGCGTTGAGGAGATCTCTGGGGCCAACGTCCTGACTTTC
NA TRBJ1-1 TRBV21-1 NA CASSKASSEAFF TGTGCCAGCAGCAAAGCCAGCAGTGAAGCTTTCTTT
NA TRBJ1-1 TRBV5-1 NA CASGKDRSNTEAFF TGCGCCAGCGGAAAAGACAGGTCAAACACTGAAGCTTTCTTT
TRBD1 TRBJ2-7 TRBV18 few CASSPRQDRGDEQYF TGTGCCAGCTCACCACGTCAGGACAGGGGCGACGAGCAGTACTTC
NA TRBJ1-1 TRBV10-3 NA CAISDWQGQNEAFF TGTGCCATCAGTGATTGGCAGGGGCAAAATGAAGCTTTCTTT